The 9 T cell receptor beta chains below all came from one sample that was sequenced in a study of patients and donors after allogeneic stem cell transplantation. TCRdb redid the calling of the RT-PCR reads with MiXCR, one entry per CDR3 protein. Of about 16,000 distinct CDR3 sequences in the sample, around a quarter were seen once. The source material was blood, either unsorted or a sorted T cell fraction (not recorded which). All receptors come from a human donor who was either an allogeneic HSCT recipient or a stem cell or donor lymphocyte infusion donor (not recorded which). It is not recorded whose cells these are; they may come from a transplant donor.

This clonotype was recorded a few times. The rearrangement uses TRBV24-1 and TRBJ1-2, with a tentative D call TRBD1 (6 bases). Germline CDR1 is KGHDR and CDR2 is SFDVKD. The CDR3 is 13 residues long. The germline V and J ends were trimmed by 0 bases and 7 bases, with 8 bases remaining between them. The CDR3 sequence: CATSDLVRGGYTF. CDR3 nucleotide sequence: TGTGCCACCAGTGATTTGGTCAGGGGTGGCTACACCTTC.

The genes are TRBV5-1 and TRBJ1-3; no definite D call. Germline V lookup: CDR1 SGHRS, CDR2 YFSETQ. The CDR3 spans 13 residues. The V end was cut by 4 bases, the J end by 4 bases, with 9 bases between. The DNA for the CDR3 is TGCGCCAGCAGCCCCGGACGGGGAAACACCATATATTTT. Translation gives CASSPGRGNTIYF. The full variable domain, completed using reference TRBV5-1 and TRBJ1-3, is KAGVTQTPRYLIKTRGQQVTLSCSPISGHRSVSWYQQTPGQGLQFLFEYFSETQRNKGNFPGRFSGRQFSNSRSEMNVSTLELGDSALYLCASSPGRGNTIYFGEGSWLTVV.

The rearrangement uses TRBV6-5 and TRBJ1-2; D remains unclear. Germline-derived CDR1 and CDR2 are MNHEY and SVGAGI. With 4 bases removed from V and 3 bases from J, the gap between germline ends came to 9 bases. CDR3 length equals 13 residues. In nucleotides, the CDR3 is TGTGCCAGCAGTTCATGGGCCCACTATGGCTACACCTTC. Amino acids: CASSSWAHYGYTF.

This clonotype was seen a few times. The chain recombines TRBV6-7 with TRBJ1-1, with 7 bases matching TRBD1. TRBV6-7 is flagged as an ORF with uncertain function. The CDR3 has 14 amino acids. DNA of the CDR3: TGTGTCGGTCTTGCGGGGCGACAGGGCACTGAAGCTTTCTTT. It is translated as CVGLAGRQGTEAFF.

J is TRBJ1-6 and V is TRBV9; 7 positions agree with TRBD1. The CDR3 is 17 amino acids. The ends lost 0 bases at V and 7 bases at J; junction bases unmatched: 10. Per germline, CDR1 SGDLS and CDR2 YYNGEE. The CDR3 bases are TGTGCCAGCAGCGTAGAGGGTGGGGCCAGGGGGAATTCACCCCTCCACTTT. Encoded protein: CASSVEGGARGNSPLHF.

This clonotype was counted ten times or more. The chain couples TRBV28 to TRBJ1-1; D not resolved. Trimming stripped 2 bases from V and 3 bases from J, with 10 bases between. Germline V gene sequence: CDR1 MDHEN, CDR2 SYDVKM. CDR3 size: 14 residues. The CDR3 here is CASSLGPGYTEAFF. DNA of the CDR3: TGTGCCAGCAGTTTAGGACCGGGGTACACTGAAGCTTTCTTT.

J is TRBJ2-3 and V is TRBV6-5; no clear D gene. The germline V gene encodes CDR1 MNHEY and CDR2 SVGAGI. This CDR3 has 16 amino acids. V dropped 0 bases and J dropped 2 bases, with 12 bases sitting between them. The CDR3: CASSYSWGTATDTQYF. DNA for the CDR3: TGTGCCAGCAGTTACTCATGGGGAACAGCCACAGATACGCAGTATTTT.

The chain combines TRBV5-1 with TRBJ2-5; TRBD2 is a possible D gene (5 bases). Germline V gives CDR1 SGHRS, CDR2 YFSETQ. This CDR3 is 13 amino acids long. V was clipped by 0 bases and J by 4 bases, with 7 bases between them. CDR3 nucleotides: TGCGCCAGCAGCTTGGTGAGCGGAGAGACCCAGTACTTC. This encodes CASSLVSGETQYF.

This clonotype is categorized as medium-sized. The V gene is TRBV6-5, the J gene TRBJ1-5; TRBD1 matches 7 bases. CDR1 and CDR2 (germline): MNHEY, SVGAGI. With 7 bases clipped from V and 1 base from J, the junction kept 4 bases outside the gene matches. The CDR3 consists of 14 residues. CDR3 nucleotide sequence: TGTGCCAGCATGCAACAGGGGAGCAATCAGCCCCAGCATTTT. Translating it yields CASMQQGSNQPQHF.